This record concerns one T cell receptor beta chain sequence. The source of the sample is a study of low-dose radiotherapy and immunotherapy resistance in tumors. The CDR3 is 13 amino acids. Germline V gene data show CDR1 as MNHEY and CDR2 as SVGEGT. The V and J ends lost 2 bases and 4 bases respectively, with 6 bases between them. TRAV- and TRBV-specific primers, spanning alpha and beta chains, primed first-strand cDNA. Amplification of TCRs used a constant-region primer and V-primer adapter for approximately 19 PCR cycles. In TCRdb, the reads were re-called with MiXCR into one record per CDR3 protein. The data show fewer than 50,000 distinct CDR3 sequences, about 25% seen once. This sample's time point: after trial treatment. The treatment denotes: LDRT plus nivolumab, ipilimumab, low-dose cyclophosphamide and aspirin (RACIN trial). Patients qualified if they had advanced solid tumors that lacked tumor-infiltrating lymphocytes.

This clonotype was obtained from a male donor with prostate cancer. The chain joins TRBV6-2 or TRBV6-3 to TRBJ1-5, with D maybe TRBD1 (6 bases). The specimen comprised PBMCs, sampled after low-dose radiotherapy plus immunotherapy. This chain's CDR3 is CASSYTGNQPQHF. CDR3 coding DNA: TGTGCCAGCAGTTACACAGGGAATCAGCCCCAGCATTTT.